The next 30 T cell receptor beta chains were all read from a single sample in a study of blood T cells in healthy people across ages. A sample-barcoded 5' primer and a J-beta primer mix were used in a second PCR of roughly 7 to 11 cycles. TCRdb recomputed calls from the 5' RACE reads with MiXCR, one row per CDR3 protein. The sample consists of about 930,000 distinct CDR3 sequences, 29% of them appearing once. These data were also reused for a study on T cells of mothers and their children.

Sequencing was done on a sample of blood. The receptors derive from a woman aged 40 to 50 in good health.

The gene calls are TRBV12-3 or TRBV12-4 and TRBJ2-1; TRBD1 or TRBD2 may be the D gene (6 bases each). Trimming stripped 5 bases from V and 10 bases from J, with 18 bases between. CDR3 length: 14 residues. CDR3 loop: CASSLSTGRYEQFF. CDR3 nucleotide sequence: TGTGCCAGCAGTCTCAGTACAGGGAGGTACGAGCAGTTCTTC.

This clonotype has just a few counts. This chain joins TRBV20-1 and TRBJ1-5; TRBD1 might be the D (6 bases). Between the trimmed V and J ends, which lost 5 bases and 6 bases, there was a span of 17 bases. The V gene's germline CDR1 is DFQATT and CDR2 SNEGSKA (reference sequence). CDR3 length: 14 amino acids. CDR3 nucleotides: TGCAGTGCTCAGGGTCAGGGGTTGCGTCAGCCCCAGCATTTT. It is translated as CSAQGQGLRQPQHF.

This clonotype was seen more than once but under ten times. This chain connects TRBV6-2 or TRBV6-3 to TRBJ1-1; tentative D call: TRBD1 (5 bases). CDR1 is MNHEY and CDR2 is SVGEGT in the germline V gene. The CDR3 loop spans 11 amino acids. V was cut by 7 bases and J by 6 bases, with 9 bases left in between. Here the CDR3 reads CASKRGAEAFF. The CDR3 DNA reads TGTGCCAGCAAACGGGGGGCTGAAGCTTTCTTT.

This chain uses TRBV7-3 with TRBJ2-3; unclear D gene. Germline-derived CDR1 and CDR2 are SGHTA and FQGTGA. V shed 3 bases and J shed 10 bases, with 14 bases lying between them. This CDR3 has 13 amino acids. DNA for the CDR3: TGTGCCAGCAGCTTCGCGCACCTAGTTCCGCAGTATTTT. This codes for CASSFAHLVPQYF. Complete variable domain (other parts from reference TRBV7-3 and TRBJ2-3): GAGVSQTPSNKVTEKGKYVELRCDPISGHTALYWYRQSLGQGPEFLIYFQGTGAADDSGLPNDRFFAVRPEGSVSTLKIQRTERGDSAVYLCASSFAHLVPQYFGPGTRLTVL.

The CDR3 DNA is TGTGCCAGCTGGGTACTGGCCAACGAGCAGTACTTC. Encoded protein: CASWVLANEQYF. V usage is TRBV2 and J usage is TRBJ2-4; D gene unclear. The end of the DNA aligns better with TRBJ2-7, so the J call may be wrong. Germline V gives CDR1 SNHLY, CDR2 FYNNEI. The CDR3 sequence is 12 residues long.

V usage is TRBV4-3 and J usage is TRBJ2-1; D may match TRBD1 or TRBD2 (5 bases each). This CDR3 has 13 amino acids. Germline V gene data show CDR1 as LGHNA and CDR2 as YSLEER. V was pared by 0 bases and J by 10 bases, with 10 bases between. CDR3 nucleotide sequence: TGCGCCAGCAGCCAAGACCGAGGGACCGAGCAGTTCTTC. This sequence encodes CASSQDRGTEQFF.

Regarding this clonotype: The CDR3 end shows no conserved phenylalanine or tryptophan, and so a read error is likely. The chain combines TRBV7-3 with TRBJ2-4, with D possibly TRBD1 on 5 matching bases. V was pared by 2 bases and J by 9 bases, with 11 bases between. Germline-derived CDR1 and CDR2 are SGHTA and FQGTGA. The CDR3 contains 13 residues. DNA of the CDR3: TGTGCCAGCAGCTTATTAGGGGATGGCATTCAGTACATC. As protein: CASSLLGDGIQYI.

The chain recombines TRBV12-3 or TRBV12-4 with TRBJ1-1; 8 positions match TRBD1. This CDR3 region has 14 residues. J lost 6 bases, V lost 3 bases, and 6 bases had no gene match. In DNA form, the CDR3 reads TGTGCCAGCAGTTTTCTGGACAGGGCCTCTGAAGCTTTCTTT. This sequence encodes CASSFLDRASEAFF.

This chain connects TRBV10-3 to TRBJ2-4, with a weak D call TRBD1 (5 bases). This CDR3 has 16 amino acids. Germline V gene sequence: CDR1 ENHRY, CDR2 SYGVKD. The ends were cut back, 3 bases at V and 1 base at J, with 13 bases in the middle. In nucleotides, the CDR3 is TGTGCCATCAGTGACCTGCCAGGGTCGGCCAAAAACATTCAGTACTTC. Translation: CAISDLPGSAKNIQYF.

This chain links TRBV5-1 with TRBJ1-1; TRBD1 is a possible D gene (5 bases). Per the germline V gene, CDR1 is SGHRS and CDR2 is YFSETQ. The V and J ends lost 4 bases and 0 bases respectively, with 16 bases between them. The CDR3 has 16 amino acids. The CDR3, as DNA: TGCGCCAGCAGCCCTCCCACCGGACACCTGAACACTGAAGCTTTCTTT. Its protein is CASSPPTGHLNTEAFF.

As for this clonotype: Mismatch with germline at one junction end may stem from a read error. The chain carries TRBV6-2 or TRBV6-3 and TRBJ1-1; no reliable D call. CDR3 length: 12 residues. Looked up from germline, CDR1 is MNHEY and CDR2 is SVGEGT. The CDR3 coding sequence is TGTACCAGCAGTTACAAGGACACTGAAGCTTTCTTT. Residues: CTSSYKDTEAFF.

This clonotype appeared a few times. The J gene is TRBJ2-1, the V gene TRBV2; 10 bases match TRBD2. Looked up from germline, CDR1 is SNHLY and CDR2 is FYNNEI. Unmatched junction bases numbered 5, after V lost 6 bases and J lost 0 bases. The CDR3 is made up of 16 amino acids. The CDR3 protein is CASRESGGASYNEQFF. CDR3 in DNA: TGTGCCAGCAGGGAAAGCGGGGGGGCCTCCTACAATGAGCAGTTCTTC. Based on the CDR3 plus reference TRBV2 and TRBJ2-1, the full variable domain is EPEVTQTPSHQVTQMGQEVILRCVPISNHLYFYWYRQILGQKVEFLVSFYNNEISEKSEIFDDQFSVERPDGSNFTLKIRSTKLEDSAMYFCASRESGGASYNEQFFGPGTRLTVL.

This chain links TRBV6-1 with TRBJ2-7, with 7 nucleotides matching TRBD2. J was trimmed by 3 bases and V by 6 bases; bases with no gene match: 14. This CDR3 is 16 amino acids long. The germline gives CDR1 MNHNS, CDR2 SASEGT. Here the CDR3 reads CASSHRGGGAFYEQYF. Written as DNA, the CDR3 is TGTGCCAGCAGCCATCGGGGCGGGGGAGCCTTCTACGAGCAGTACTTC.

This clonotype was seen ten or more times. The chain carries TRBV6-1 and TRBJ2-7, with D unresolved. CDR3 length equals 12 residues. In germline, CDR1 is MNHNS, CDR2 SASEGT. Trimming pared 1 base from V and 5 bases from J, leaving 6 bases between. The CDR3 protein is CASSEGRDEQYF. The CDR3 DNA follows: TGTGCCAGCAGTGAAGGTAGGGACGAGCAGTACTTC.

This chain joins TRBV7-3 and TRBJ2-2, with D possibly matching TRBD1 (6 bases). The CDR3 runs to 16 residues. CDR1 SGHTA and CDR2 FQGTGA come from the germline V gene. V was clipped by 5 bases and J by 3 bases, with 16 bases between them. CDR3: CASSPSSRGYTGELFF. CDR3 nucleotides: TGTGCCAGCAGCCCGTCGTCCAGGGGTTACACCGGGGAGCTGTTTTTT.

This clonotype was seen a few times. The chain has TRBV5-1 and TRBJ1-4, with D tentatively TRBD1 (6 bases). The CDR3 contains 15 residues. Germline V gene sequence: CDR1 SGHRS, CDR2 YFSETQ. V shed 3 bases and J shed 3 bases, with 12 bases lying between them. The CDR3 DNA sequence: TGCGCCAGCAGCTCTCTCACAGGGTCTAATGAAAAACTGTTTTTT. This gives the protein CASSSLTGSNEKLFF.

This chain joins TRBV6-6 and TRBJ2-2, with 7 bases lining up with TRBD1. With V trimmed by 2 bases and J by 6 bases, 6 bases remained unmatched. Looked up from germline, CDR1 is MNHNY and CDR2 is SVGAGI (reference sequence). This CDR3 is built from 15 residues. The CDR3 DNA reads TGTGCCAGCAGTTACCCAGCAGGGGGTGCCGGGGAGCTGTTTTTT. It encodes CASSYPAGGAGELFF.

The chain couples TRBV5-6 to TRBJ1-5, with 12 bases matching TRBD1. The germline CDR1 and CDR2 sequences are SGHDT and YYEEEE. V gave up 3 bases and J gave up 0 bases; unmatched junction bases: 1. This CDR3 contains 16 residues. The DNA of the CDR3 is TGTGCCAGCAGCTGGGGACAGGGGGCTAGCAATCAGCCCCAGCATTTT. The encoded protein is CASSWGQGASNQPQHF.

This clonotype has a count of ten or more. V and J are TRBV12-3 or TRBV12-4 and TRBJ2-6; D call uncertain. Deletions cut 2 bases from V and 1 base from J, with 9 bases between. This CDR3 is built from 16 residues. CDR3 in amino acids: CASSLPGSSGANVLTF. The CDR3 DNA reads as TGTGCCAGCAGTTTACCGGGTTCTTCTGGGGCCAACGTCCTGACTTTC.

This clonotype was seen more than once but under ten times. An end of the junction differs from the germline gene, which may be a read error. The chain couples TRBV19 to TRBJ1-5; maybe TRBD1 (5 bases). Germline lookup yields CDR1 LNHDA and CDR2 SQIVND (reference sequence). This CDR3 comprises 14 residues. The CDR3 DNA is TGTGCCAGTAGTCGCAGGGAGCTCGGCCAGCTCCAGCATTTT. Protein sequence: CASSRRELGQLQHF.

Only one count was recorded for this clonotype. The V and J genes are TRBV10-3 and TRBJ2-3, with 9 positions matching TRBD2. V gave up 9 bases and J gave up 1 base; unmatched junction bases: 2. The CDR3 loop spans 13 amino acids. Germline lookup yields CDR1 ENHRY and CDR2 SYGVKD. The CDR3 DNA reads as TGTGCCATTAGGACTAGCGGCACAGATACGCAGTATTTT. It translates to CAIRTSGTDTQYF.

There are a few counts of this clonotype. The CDR3 DNA is TGTGCCAGCAGCGGGAACCCGGATCAGCCCCAGCATTTT. It yields the protein CASSGNPDQPQHF. This sequence joins TRBV3-1 and TRBJ1-5; no reliable D call. CDR1 is LGHDT and CDR2 is YNNKEL in the germline V gene (reference sequence). V lost 5 bases and J lost 5, with 10 bases in between. The length of the CDR3 is 13 residues.

Details on this clonotype: As the CDR3 is not closed by the conserved phenylalanine or tryptophan, this likely results from a read error. The V and J genes are TRBV7-3 and TRBJ2-5; TRBD2 might be the D (6 bases). The CDR3 consists of 15 residues. V was shortened by 0 bases and J by 5 bases, with 13 bases between the two germline ends. CDR1 is SGHTA and CDR2 is FQGTGA in the germline V gene. The CDR3 sequence: CASSLTGGLSETQYV. CDR3 DNA: TGTGCCAGCAGCTTAACGGGGGGACTTTCTGAGACCCAGTACGTC.

This clonotype was counted between two and nine times. The chain carries TRBV7-2 and TRBJ1-6; D not certain. The CDR3 extends over 12 amino acids. Germline V gene sequence: CDR1 SGHTA, CDR2 FQGNSA. V lost 5 bases, J lost 6 bases, and 5 bases lay in between. The CDR3 region is CASSKLNSPLHF. The DNA of the CDR3 is TGTGCCAGCAGCAAACTTAATTCACCCCTCCACTTT.

As regards this clonotype: The junction departs from the called germline gene at one end, perhaps through a read error. The J gene is TRBJ2-3, the V gene TRBV28; possibly TRBD1 for D (6 bases). Germline-derived CDR1 and CDR2 are MDHEN and SYDVKM. The CDR3 has 14 residues. The CDR3 DNA reads as TGTGCCAGCGCAGGGGTCTCCAGCATAGATACGCAGTATTTT. Protein sequence: CASAGVSSIDTQYF.

The V and J genes are TRBV6-6 and TRBJ1-6, with a weak D call TRBD1 (5 bases). The CDR3 spans 14 residues. V lost 5 bases to trimming and J lost 10 bases, with 15 bases between them. Germline assignment: CDR1 MNHNY and CDR2 SVGAGI (reference sequence). The CDR3 DNA sequence: TGTGCCAGCAGTCCTCAGGGTGTCACATCACCCCTCCACTTT. As protein: CASSPQGVTSPLHF.

The chain employs TRBV28 and TRBJ1-2; D is uncertain. The ends were cut back, 7 bases at V and 2 bases at J, with 14 bases in the middle. The CDR3 is 14 amino acids. Per the germline V gene, CDR1 is MDHEN and CDR2 is SYDVKM. CDR3 residues: CASKLRRKNYGYTF. The CDR3, as DNA: TGTGCCAGCAAACTAAGAAGGAAAAACTATGGCTACACCTTC.

The chain uses TRBV5-8 and TRBJ1-5; D ambiguous. This CDR3 contains 14 residues. CDR1 is SGHTS and CDR2 is YDEGEE in the germline V gene. The V gene lost 3 bases and the J gene lost 7 bases, with 14 bases spanning the gap. DNA of the CDR3: TGTGCCAGCAGCTGGGTTTACGGGGTACAGCCCCAGCATTTT. It translates to CASSWVYGVQPQHF.

As regards this clonotype: This could be a read error, since a much larger clone is one nucleotide away. The rearrangement uses TRBV6-5 and TRBJ2-5, with 10 bases lining up with TRBD1. V shed 2 bases, J shed 3 bases, and the junction held 0 bases outside the gene matches. Germline lookup yields CDR1 MNHEY and CDR2 SVGAGI. The CDR3 sequence is 14 residues long. The CDR3 DNA reads as TGTGCCAGCAGTTACGGGACAGGGGAAGAGACCCAGTACTTC. Translated, it gives CASSYGTGEETQYF.

This chain joins TRBV11-2 and TRBJ1-6; 10 positions match TRBD1. This CDR3 is built from 15 residues. V was pared by 0 bases and J by 8 bases, with 1 base of the junction left unmatched. Looked up from germline, CDR1 is SGHAT and CDR2 is FQNNGV. The CDR3 DNA follows: TGTGCCAGCAGCTTAGAGACAGGGGGCCATTCACCCCTCCACTTT. This gives the protein CASSLETGGHSPLHF.